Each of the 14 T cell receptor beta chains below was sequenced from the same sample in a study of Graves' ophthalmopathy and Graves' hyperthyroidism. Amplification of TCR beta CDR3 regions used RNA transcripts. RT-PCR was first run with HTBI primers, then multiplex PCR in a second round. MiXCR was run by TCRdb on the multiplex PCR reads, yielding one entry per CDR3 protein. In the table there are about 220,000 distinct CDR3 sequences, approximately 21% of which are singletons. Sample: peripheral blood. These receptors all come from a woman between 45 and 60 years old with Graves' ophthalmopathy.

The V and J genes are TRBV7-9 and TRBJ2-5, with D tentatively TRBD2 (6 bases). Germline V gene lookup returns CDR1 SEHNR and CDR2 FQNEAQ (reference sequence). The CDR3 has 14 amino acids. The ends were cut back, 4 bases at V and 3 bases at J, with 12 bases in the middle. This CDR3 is CASSSQGGEETQYF. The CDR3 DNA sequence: TGTGCCAGCAGCTCTCAGGGAGGTGAAGAGACCCAGTACTTC.

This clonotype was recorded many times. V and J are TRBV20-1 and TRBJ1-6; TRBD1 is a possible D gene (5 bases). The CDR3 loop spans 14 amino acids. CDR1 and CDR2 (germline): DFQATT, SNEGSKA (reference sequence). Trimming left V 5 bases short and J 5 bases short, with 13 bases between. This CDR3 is CSASTGSDNSPLHF. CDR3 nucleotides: TGCAGTGCTTCCACAGGCTCGGATAATTCACCCCTCCACTTT.

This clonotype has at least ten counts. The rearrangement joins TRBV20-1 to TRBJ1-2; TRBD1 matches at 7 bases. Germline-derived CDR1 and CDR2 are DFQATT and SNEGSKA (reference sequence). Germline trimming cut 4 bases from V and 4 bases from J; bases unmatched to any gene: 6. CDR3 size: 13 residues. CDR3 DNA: TGCAGTGCTACGGGACAGTCGAGCTATGGCTACACCTTC. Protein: CSATGQSSYGYTF.

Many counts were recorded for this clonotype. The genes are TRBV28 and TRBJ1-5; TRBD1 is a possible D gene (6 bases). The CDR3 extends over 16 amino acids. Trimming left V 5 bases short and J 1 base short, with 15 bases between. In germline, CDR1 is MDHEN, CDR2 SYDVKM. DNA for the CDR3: TGTGCCAGCAGTCTAAAGTCGACAGGCAGCAATCAGCCCCAGCATTTT. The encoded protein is CASSLKSTGSNQPQHF.

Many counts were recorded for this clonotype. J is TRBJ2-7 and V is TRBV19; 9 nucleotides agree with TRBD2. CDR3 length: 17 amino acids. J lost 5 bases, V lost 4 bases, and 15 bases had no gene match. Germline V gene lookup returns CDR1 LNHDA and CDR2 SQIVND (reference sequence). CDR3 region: CASSTRYSGSNRDEQYF. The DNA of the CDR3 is TGTGCCAGTAGTACCCGTTATAGCGGGAGTAATCGGGACGAGCAGTACTTC.

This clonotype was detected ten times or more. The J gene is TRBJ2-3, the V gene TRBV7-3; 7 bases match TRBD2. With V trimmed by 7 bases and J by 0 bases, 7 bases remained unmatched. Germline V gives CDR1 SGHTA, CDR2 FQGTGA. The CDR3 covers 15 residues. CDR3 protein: CASTVAGRSTDTQYF. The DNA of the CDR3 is TGTGCCAGCACCGTAGCGGGCCGTAGCACAGATACGCAGTATTTT.

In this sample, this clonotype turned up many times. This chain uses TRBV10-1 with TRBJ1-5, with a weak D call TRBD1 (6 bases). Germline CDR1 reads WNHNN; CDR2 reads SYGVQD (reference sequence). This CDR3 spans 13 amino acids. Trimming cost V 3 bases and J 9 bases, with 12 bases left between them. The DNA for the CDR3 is TGCGCCAGCAGTGAATGGGGGCGAAGGCCCCAGCATTTT. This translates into CASSEWGRRPQHF.

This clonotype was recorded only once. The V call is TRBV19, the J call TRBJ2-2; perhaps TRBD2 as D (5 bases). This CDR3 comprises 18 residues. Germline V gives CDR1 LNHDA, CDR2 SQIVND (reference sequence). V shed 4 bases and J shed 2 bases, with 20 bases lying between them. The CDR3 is CASSTWTEAQTNTGELFF. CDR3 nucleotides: TGTGCCAGTAGTACCTGGACTGAGGCCCAGACTAACACCGGGGAGCTGTTTTTT.

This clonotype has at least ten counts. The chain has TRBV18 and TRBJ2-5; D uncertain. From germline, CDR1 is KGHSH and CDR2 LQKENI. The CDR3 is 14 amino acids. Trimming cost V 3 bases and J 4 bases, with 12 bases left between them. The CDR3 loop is CASSPSAGRETQYF. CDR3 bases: TGTGCCAGCTCACCGTCGGCAGGTCGAGAGACCCAGTACTTC.

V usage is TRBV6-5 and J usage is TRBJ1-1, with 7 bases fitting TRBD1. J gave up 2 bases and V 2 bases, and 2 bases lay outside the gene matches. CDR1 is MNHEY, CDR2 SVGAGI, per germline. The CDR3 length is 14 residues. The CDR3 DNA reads TGTGCCAGCAGTTACCACAGGGGAAACACTGAAGCTTTCTTT. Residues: CASSYHRGNTEAFF.

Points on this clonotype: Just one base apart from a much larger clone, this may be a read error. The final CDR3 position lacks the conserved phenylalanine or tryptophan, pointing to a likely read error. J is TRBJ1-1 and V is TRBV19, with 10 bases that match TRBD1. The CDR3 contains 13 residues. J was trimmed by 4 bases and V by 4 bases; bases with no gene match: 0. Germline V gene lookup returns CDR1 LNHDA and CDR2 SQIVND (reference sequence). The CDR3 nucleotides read TGTGCCAGTAGTAGACAGGGGGCCACTGAAGCTTTCCTT. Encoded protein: CASSRQGATEAFL.

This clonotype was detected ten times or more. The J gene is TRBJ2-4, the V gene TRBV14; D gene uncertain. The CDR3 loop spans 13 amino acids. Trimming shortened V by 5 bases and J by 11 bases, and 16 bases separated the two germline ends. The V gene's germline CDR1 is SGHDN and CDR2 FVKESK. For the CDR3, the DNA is TGTGCCAGCAGCGGAGAAACAGAAGAGTTTCAGTACTTC. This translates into CASSGETEEFQYF.

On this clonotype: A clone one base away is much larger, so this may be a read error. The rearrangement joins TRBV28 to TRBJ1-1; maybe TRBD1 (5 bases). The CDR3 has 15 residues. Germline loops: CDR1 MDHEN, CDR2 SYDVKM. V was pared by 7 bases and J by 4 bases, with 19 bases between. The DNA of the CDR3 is TGTGCCAGCACCCCAGACGGGGGGGTCGGCACTGAAGCTTTCTTT. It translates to CASTPDGGVGTEAFF.

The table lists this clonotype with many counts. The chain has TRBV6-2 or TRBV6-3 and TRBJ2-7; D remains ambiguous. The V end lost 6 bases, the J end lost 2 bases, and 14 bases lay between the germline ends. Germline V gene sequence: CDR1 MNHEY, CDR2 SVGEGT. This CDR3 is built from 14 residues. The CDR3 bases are TGTGCCAGCAGGGCCCTTGCGTTCCCCTACGAGCAGTACTTC. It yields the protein CASRALAFPYEQYF.